A selection of T cell receptor beta chains follows, all from one sample in a study of long-term antiretroviral therapy in people with HIV. The data were produced by immunoSEQ multiplex PCR, yet TCRdb's version contains in-frame clones alone and is incomplete. The data show more than 25,000 clones, with 95% to 98% seen just once and approximately 2% held by the top ten. Source: unsorted PBMCs, taken 7.6 years after starting antiretroviral therapy. The source of these receptors is a man under 40 with HIV. CDR3s include the opening cysteine and the closing phenylalanine or tryptophan. The D gene is left open where the match is weak. The size entry is marked missing in some rows and otherwise reads once, few, many or a size class.

J: TRBJ2-7
V: TRBV4-2
size: -
D: TRBD1
CDR3: CASSRAGQGGYEQYF
DNA: TGTGCCAGCAGCCGGGCGGGACAGGGAGGATACGAGCAGTACTTC

J: TRBJ1-4
V: TRBV4-3
size: -
D: -
CDR3: CASSHISAEKLFF
DNA: TGCGCCAGCAGCCACATCAGCGCGGAAAAACTGTTTTTT

J: TRBJ2-3
V: TRBV10-3
size: -
D: -
CDR3: CAISITGGTDTQYF
DNA: TGTGCCATCAGTATCACCGGGGGCACAGATACGCAGTATTTT

J: TRBJ2-5
V: TRBV6-1
size: -
D: -
CDR3: CASTRDPLVAQYF
DNA: TGTGCCAGCACTAGGGACCCGCTAGTCGCCCAGTACTTC

J: TRBJ2-1
V: TRBV9
size: -
D: -
CDR3: CASSPSGSSSYNEQFF
DNA: TGTGCCAGCAGCCCGTCAGGGAGTAGCTCCTACAATGAGCAGTTCTTC

J: TRBJ1-5
V: TRBV19
size: -
D: -
CDR3: CASSMIDQPQHF
DNA: TGTGCCAGTAGTATGATTGATCAGCCCCAGCATTTT

J: TRBJ1-1
V: TRBV29-1
size: -
D: -
CDR3: CSVEGGNGNTEAFF
DNA: TGCAGCGTTGAAGGGGGTAACGGGAACACTGAAGCTTTCTTT

J: TRBJ2-3
V: TRBV27
size: -
D: -
CDR3: CASSPRVRGDTQYF
DNA: TGTGCCAGCAGTCCCCGGGTCCGGGGGGATACGCAGTATTTT

J: TRBJ1-2
V: TRBV18
size: -
D: -
CDR3: CASSPPSQGYGYTF
DNA: TGTGCCAGCTCACCACCGAGTCAGGGCTATGGCTACACCTTC

J: TRBJ1-1
V: TRBV4-1
size: -
D: -
CDR3: CASSRILGQMNTEAFF
DNA: TGCGCCAGCAGCCGCATTTTGGGTCAAATGAACACTGAAGCTTTCTTT

J: TRBJ2-2
V: TRBV11-2
size: -
D: -
CDR3: CASSPFFGLPPRLFF
DNA: TGTGCCAGCAGCCCGTTTTTCGGGCTGCCGCCCCGGCTGTTTTTT

J: TRBJ2-7
V: TRBV9
size: -
D: -
CDR3: CASSVAEGSSYEQYF
DNA: TGTGCCAGCAGCGTAGCGGAGGGGAGCTCCTACGAGCAGTACTTC

J: TRBJ2-1
V: TRBV4-3
size: -
D: TRBD2
CDR3: CASSQGLAGVSYNEQFF
DNA: TGCGCCAGCAGCCAGGGACTAGCGGGGGTGTCCTACAATGAGCAGTTCTTC

J: TRBJ2-7
V: TRBV5-1
size: -
D: TRBD2
CDR3: CASSLGGGADEQYF
DNA: TGCGCCAGCAGCTTGGGCGGGGGGGCCGACGAGCAGTACTTC

J: TRBJ2-7
V: TRBV7-3
size: -
D: -
CDR3: CASSRTTGQKSYEQYF
DNA: TGTGCCAGCAGCCGTACTACAGGACAAAAATCCTACGAGCAGTACTTC

J: TRBJ1-1
V: TRBV7-8
size: -
D: -
CDR3: CASSSGTLNTEAFF
DNA: TGTGCCAGCAGCTCGGGGACACTGAACACTGAAGCTTTCTTT

J: TRBJ2-1
V: TRBV13
size: -
D: TRBD2
CDR3: CASSGTSGGLLNEQFF
DNA: TGTGCCAGCAGCGGGACTAGCGGGGGGCTTCTCAATGAGCAGTTCTTC

J: TRBJ1-5
V: TRBV5-5
size: -
D: -
CDR3: CASSPESRASNQPQHF
DNA: TGTGCCAGCAGCCCCGAATCTCGGGCTAGCAATCAGCCCCAGCATTTT

J: TRBJ2-1
V: TRBV7-9
size: -
D: TRBD2
CDR3: CASSLATTLWREGYNEQFF
DNA: TGTGCCAGCAGCTTAGCCACGACACTTTGGCGGGAGGGATACAATGAGCAGTTCTTC

J: TRBJ2-1
V: TRBV19
size: -
D: -
CDR3: CASSIALEGGEQFF
DNA: TGTGCCAGTAGTATAGCTCTCGAAGGTGGCGAGCAGTTCTTC

J: TRBJ2-7
V: TRBV4-3
size: -
D: TRBD2
CDR3: CASSQDFSLAVAYEQYF
DNA: TGCGCCAGCAGCCAAGATTTTAGCCTAGCGGTCGCCTACGAGCAGTACTTC

J: TRBJ2-7
V: TRBV5-3
size: -
D: TRBD2
CDR3: CAAPRQRGGIAGEQYF
DNA: TGTGCCGCCCCACGCCAGCGGGGGGGAATCGCTGGCGAGCAGTACTTC

J: TRBJ1-5
V: TRBV4-1
size: -
D: -
CDR3: CASSQAGPYSNQPQHF
DNA: TGCGCCAGCAGCCAGGCAGGCCCATATAGCAATCAGCCCCAGCATTTT

J: TRBJ2-1
V: TRBV7-6
size: -
D: -
CDR3: CASSLGLAYEQFF
DNA: TGTGCCAGCAGCTTAGGGCTAGCCTATGAGCAGTTCTTC

J: TRBJ2-7
V: TRBV19
size: -
D: TRBD1
CDR3: CASSTRQGDYEQYF
DNA: TGTGCCAGTAGTACGAGACAGGGGGACTACGAGCAGTACTTC

J: TRBJ2-3
V: TRBV5-5
size: -
D: -
CDR3: CASSLGASTDTQYF
DNA: TGTGCCAGCAGCTTGGGGGCAAGCACAGATACGCAGTATTTT

J: TRBJ1-4
V: TRBV5-4
size: -
D: -
CDR3: CASSRSPDNEKLFF
DNA: TGTGCCAGCAGCCGATCACCTGATAATGAAAAACTGTTTTTT

J: TRBJ2-1
V: TRBV6-5
size: once
D: TRBD2
CDR3: CASSYLNSGSHEQFF
DNA: TGTGCCAGCAGTTACTTAAACAGCGGGAGCCATGAGCAGTTCTTC

J: TRBJ1-2
V: TRBV9
size: -
D: TRBD1
CDR3: CASSVDPTTGNGYTF
DNA: TGTGCCAGCAGCGTAGACCCAACGACAGGGAATGGCTACACCTTC

J: TRBJ2-3
V: TRBV7-9
size: -
D: -
CDR3: CASSRPVTDTQYF
DNA: TGTGCCAGCAGCCGACCAGTCACAGATACGCAGTATTTT

J: TRBJ2-7
V: TRBV2
size: -
D: -
CDR3: CASSEGWGYEQYF
DNA: TGTGCCAGCAGTGAAGGGTGGGGCTACGAGCAGTACTTC

J: TRBJ1-2
V: TRBV5-4
size: -
D: -
CDR3: CASSFDNNYGYTF
DNA: TGTGCCAGCAGCTTCGACAATAACTATGGCTACACCTTC

J: TRBJ2-7
V: TRBV29-1
size: -
D: TRBD2
CDR3: CSVARTSGSPEQYF
DNA: TGCAGCGTCGCCAGGACTAGCGGGAGTCCCGAGCAGTACTTC

J: TRBJ1-1
V: TRBV25-1
size: -
D: -
CDR3: CASSEYWGDTEAFF
DNA: TGTGCCAGCAGTGAATATTGGGGAGACACTGAAGCTTTCTTT

J: TRBJ2-7
V: TRBV7-8
size: -
D: -
CDR3: CASSLALGVTYEQYF
DNA: TGTGCCAGCAGCTTAGCCCTCGGAGTAACCTACGAGCAGTACTTC

J: TRBJ1-1
V: TRBV5-6
size: -
D: TRBD1
CDR3: CASSFHRGAAAFF
DNA: TGTGCCAGCAGCTTTCACAGGGGAGCGGCGGCTTTCTTT

J: TRBJ1-2
V: TRBV5-5
size: -
D: -
CDR3: CASSNLRDLTLRGNYGYTF
DNA: TGTGCCAGCAGTAACCTCCGGGACCTCACTCTACGTGGCAACTATGGCTACACCTTC

J: TRBJ1-5
V: TRBV6-5
size: -
D: -
CDR3: CASGPRAGNVQPQHF
DNA: TGTGCCAGCGGACCCCGGGCAGGGAATGTTCAGCCCCAGCATTTT

J: TRBJ2-7
V: TRBV4-1
size: -
D: -
CDR3: CASSLRGAYEQYF
DNA: TGCGCCAGCAGCCTCCGCGGGGCCTACGAGCAGTACTTC

J: TRBJ2-7
V: TRBV18
size: -
D: -
CDR3: CASSPEGSYEQYF
DNA: TGTGCCAGCTCACCAGAAGGCTCCTACGAGCAGTACTTC

J: TRBJ1-5
V: TRBV7-2
size: -
D: -
CDR3: CASSLMGAGNQPQHF
DNA: TGTGCCAGCAGCTTAATGGGGGCTGGCAATCAGCCCCAGCATTTT

J: TRBJ2-1
V: TRBV6-1
size: -
D: -
CDR3: CASSEWGEQFF
DNA: TGTGCCAGCAGTGAATGGGGGGAGCAGTTCTTC

J: TRBJ1-4
V: TRBV27
size: -
D: TRBD1
CDR3: CASSSTGDRSF
DNA: TGTGCCAGCAGCTCGACCGGGGACAGGAGTTTT